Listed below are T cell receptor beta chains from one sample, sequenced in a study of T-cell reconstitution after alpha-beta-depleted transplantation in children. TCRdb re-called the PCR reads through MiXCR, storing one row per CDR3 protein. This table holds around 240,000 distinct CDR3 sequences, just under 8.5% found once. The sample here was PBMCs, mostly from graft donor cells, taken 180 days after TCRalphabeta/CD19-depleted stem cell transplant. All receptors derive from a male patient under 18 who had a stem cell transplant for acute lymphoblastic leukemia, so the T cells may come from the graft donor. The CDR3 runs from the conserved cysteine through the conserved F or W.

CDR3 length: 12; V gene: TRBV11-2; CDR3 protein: CASSQPFETQYF
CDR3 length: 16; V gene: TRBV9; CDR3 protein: CASSVGGLANTGELFF
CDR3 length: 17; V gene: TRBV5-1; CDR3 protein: CASRSGLADPGTGELFF
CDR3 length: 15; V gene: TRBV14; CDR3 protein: CASSQWTGHTGELFF
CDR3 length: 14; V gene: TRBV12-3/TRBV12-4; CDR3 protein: CASSSTLGAYEQYF
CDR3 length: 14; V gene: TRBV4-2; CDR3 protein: CASSPGEGTYEQYF
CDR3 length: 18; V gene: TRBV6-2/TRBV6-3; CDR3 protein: CASSYNHRLAVSTDTQYF
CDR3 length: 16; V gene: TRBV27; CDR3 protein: CASRQGVGGGTYEQYF
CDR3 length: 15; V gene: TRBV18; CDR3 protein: CASSPLGTPNYEQYF
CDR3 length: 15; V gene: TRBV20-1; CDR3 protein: CSARRTTGIGETQYF
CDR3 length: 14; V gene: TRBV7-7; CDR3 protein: CASSLSTNTDTQYF
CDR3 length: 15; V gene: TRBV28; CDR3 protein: CASSLGGARDQPQHF
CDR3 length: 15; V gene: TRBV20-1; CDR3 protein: CSARERRTSGNTIYF
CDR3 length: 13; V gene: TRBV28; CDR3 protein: CASSSVEWGEQFF
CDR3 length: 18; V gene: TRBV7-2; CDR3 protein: CASSSRALAGGLTYEQYF
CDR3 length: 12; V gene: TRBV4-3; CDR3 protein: CASSQDWGRQFF
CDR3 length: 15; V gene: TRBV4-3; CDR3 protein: CASSQDGRGLETQYF
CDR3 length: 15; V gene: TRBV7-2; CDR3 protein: CASSLEGGGQETQYF
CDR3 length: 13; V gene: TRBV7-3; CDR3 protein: CASSFHGQTKQYF
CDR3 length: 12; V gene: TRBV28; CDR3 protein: CASRVGPGELFF
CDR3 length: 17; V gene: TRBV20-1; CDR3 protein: CSARPTGRGVTYNEQFF
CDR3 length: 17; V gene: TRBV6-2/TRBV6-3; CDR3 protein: CASRLSPGGMSYNEQFF
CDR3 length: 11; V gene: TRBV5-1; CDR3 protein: CASKGVGGYTF
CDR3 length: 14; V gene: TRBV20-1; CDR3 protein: CSAGTSGGIYEQYF
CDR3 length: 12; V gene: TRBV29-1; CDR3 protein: CSASWGPETQYF
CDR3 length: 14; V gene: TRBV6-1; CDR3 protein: CASSGQGRAYEQYF
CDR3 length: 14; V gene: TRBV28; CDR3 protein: CASSFGGQAGEQYF
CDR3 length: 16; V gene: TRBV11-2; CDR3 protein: CASSPSFNRGTYGYTF
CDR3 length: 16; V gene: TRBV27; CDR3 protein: CASRTHREGPQETQYF
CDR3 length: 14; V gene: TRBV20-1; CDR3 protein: CSARRRGRSGEAFF
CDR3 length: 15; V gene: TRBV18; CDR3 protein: CASSPPWTGANEQYF
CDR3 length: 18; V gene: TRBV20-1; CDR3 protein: CSADPTWTGVSSNYGYTF
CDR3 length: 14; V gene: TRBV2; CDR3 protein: CASSELLGQETQYF
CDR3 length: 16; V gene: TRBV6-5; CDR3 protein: CASSYSTTGTGNTIYF
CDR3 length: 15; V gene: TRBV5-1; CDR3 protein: CASSSLAGNTDTQYF
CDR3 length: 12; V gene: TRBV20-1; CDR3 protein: CSASGRADIQYF
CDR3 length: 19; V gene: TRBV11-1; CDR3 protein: CASNLRASGGKSSYNEQFF
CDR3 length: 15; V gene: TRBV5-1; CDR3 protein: CASSLPGRNTGELSF
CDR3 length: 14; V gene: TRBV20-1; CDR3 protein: CSARTGTYQETQYF
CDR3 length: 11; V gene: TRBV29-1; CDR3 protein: CSVARVGGYTF
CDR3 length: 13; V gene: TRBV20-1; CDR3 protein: CSASWVTGNEQFF
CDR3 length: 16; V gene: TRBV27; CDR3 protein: CASSDRTELAKNIQYF
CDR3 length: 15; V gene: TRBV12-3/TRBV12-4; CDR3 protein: CASSLTGGRYNEQFF
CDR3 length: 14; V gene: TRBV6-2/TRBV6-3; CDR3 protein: CASRGSPRGTEAFF
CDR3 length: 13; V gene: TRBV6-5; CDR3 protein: CASSYSGLYEQYF
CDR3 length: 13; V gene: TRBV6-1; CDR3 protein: CASSQAVTGELFF
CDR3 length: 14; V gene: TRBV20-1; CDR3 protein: CSARDRWGNQPQHF
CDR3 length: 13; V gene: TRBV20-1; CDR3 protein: CSAPGQGGEKLFF
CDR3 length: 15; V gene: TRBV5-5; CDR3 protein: CASSLAPTTSGTQYF
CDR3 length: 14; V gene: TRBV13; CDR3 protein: CASSLEGGAYEQYF
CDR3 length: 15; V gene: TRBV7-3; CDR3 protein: CASSARGGGTDTQYF